Sequencing of this T cell receptor beta chain was carried out in a study of shared clonotypes between healthy human individuals (dated by TCRdb to the early 2020s). Looking at the study overall: A couple of women and a few men aged 18 to 49 years were included in the cohort. For each donor, CD4 naive and CD4 memory were each run on three plates, CD8 naive on two plates, and CD8 memory on one plate. Blood TCR repertoires of about five healthy adults were deeply sequenced to estimate repertoire size and the extent of clonotype sharing between individuals. Different laboratories and diverse techniques were used to prepare libraries and sequence TCR repertoires, to increase sequencing depth and limit assay-specific biases. Between about 0.8 and 9 billion PBMCs per donor were obtained by leukapheresis.

Using the deep immunoSEQ assay, TCR CDR3 regions were amplified from genomic DNA by multiplex PCR. Extracted genomic DNA from each cell subset was spread evenly across all wells of several immunoSEQ 96-well plates, with each plate serving as a replicate. For sorted subsets, approximately 200 ng of genomic DNA, equivalent to some 30,000 T cell genomes, went into each replicate PCR. Purified libraries were quantified with a Qubit 3.0 fluorometer, sized on a Bioanalyzer 2100, and re-quantified with the KAPA Library Quantification kit. A separate single-read 150-cycle Illumina NextSeq 550 flow cell was used to sequence each immunoSEQ 96-well plate. Per the original workflow: Because the immunoSEQ output held only junctional sequences and lacked quality scores, the filtering could not match the filtering applied to full-length reads. Sequences were annotated with PyIR, a Python wrapper for IgBLAST v1.9, using IMGT germline references to assign V/J genes and CDR3. Reads were removed for weak V/J assignments (E-value above 1e-6), missing CDR3, stop codons, out-of-frame junctions, or ambiguous translated residues. V3J clonotypes were defined as sequences sharing an identical inferred V gene, J gene, and CDR3 amino acid sequence. Percentage overlap between repertoires was computed as shared unique clonotypes divided by the size of the smaller repertoire. Repertoire richness was assessed with RTK rarefaction, the Chao1 estimator, and Recon v2.1 estimates of unobserved clonotypes. For all TCRbeta clonotypes obtained by the gDNA method from several donors, generation probabilities were computed with OLGA. The immuneACCESS repertoire file appears here via TCRdb, limited to in-frame rearrangements. These files lack a portion of the clones; in checked studies, under half of the deficit traces to unresolved V genes, and the cause of the others is not known. That table is the source of V, J and clone size, and D and trimming were worked out from the DNA. The sample table shows 650,000 to 800,000 clones, and under 95% are seen once. The top ten clones comprise approximately 22% of the sample.

As for this clone: Its target antigen remains unknown. The input lacks base qualities; no much larger clone sits a single base away.

The paper as a whole reports these results and caveats: Sharing across a handful of donors was observed for around 5% of naive CD4, less than 4% of naive CD8, around 2.5% of memory CD4, and less than 0.45% of memory CD8 clonotypes. Pairwise subsampling indicated that sequencing depth was expected to affect the degree of clonotype sharing among donors. Naive subsets generally had larger estimated clonotype richness than memory subsets did. The small number of donors limited the genetic and exposure-history diversity represented. Incomplete sequencing was indicated by rarefaction of sorted-subset datasets, despite the large sequencing depth. Sampling was limited to blood, and TCR repertoires in tissue likely differ from TCR repertoires in blood. Clonotypes shared by all four sorted-subset donors showed higher generation probabilities than non-shared clonotypes.

The germline V gene specifies SNHLY as CDR1 and FYNNEI as CDR2. V sheds 7 bases and J sheds 0 bases, leaving 10 bases between their ends. The CDR3 spans 14 residues, from the cysteine through the phenylalanine. Only the CDR3 part of the read is kept: 42 bases, read in frame from the first base. CD8 naive samples were CD45RO-negative cells positively selected for CCR7, giving a CD45RA+CCR7+ population that excluded TemRA cells. The donors were healthy, HIV-negative adults who had no recently reported acute infections or vaccinations. Every donor was a Caucasian adult residing in Nashville, Tennessee, USA. Blood was collected by leukapheresis, and PBMCs were isolated by Ficoll-Histopaque density gradient centrifugation and then cryopreserved in liquid nitrogen vapor phase. Purity and quantity of every magnetically sorted T cell population were checked by analytical flow cytometry. Each sorted fraction had its genomic DNA isolated and then quantified by UV absorbance on a Nanodrop 2000c.

The sequencing sample was made of naive CD8+ T cells sorted from blood. The cell subset or site label, read with the paper, signifies: CD45RA+CCR7+. The chain is made from TRBV2 and TRBJ2-1; the D gene cannot be named for sure. This clonotype was sampled from a young man in good health. CDR3 sequence: CASIPGSSYNEQFF. The DNA sequence is as follows: TGTGCCAGCATCCCCGGAAGCTCCTACAATGAGCAGTTCTTC. The CDR3 plus the reference TRBV2 and TRBJ2-1 genes for the other parts give the full variable domain: EPEVTQTPSHQVTQMGQEVILRCVPISNHLYFYWYRQILGQKVEFLVSFYNNEISEKSEIFDDQFSVERPDGSNFTLKIRSTKLEDSAMYFCASIPGSSYNEQFFGPGTRLTVL.